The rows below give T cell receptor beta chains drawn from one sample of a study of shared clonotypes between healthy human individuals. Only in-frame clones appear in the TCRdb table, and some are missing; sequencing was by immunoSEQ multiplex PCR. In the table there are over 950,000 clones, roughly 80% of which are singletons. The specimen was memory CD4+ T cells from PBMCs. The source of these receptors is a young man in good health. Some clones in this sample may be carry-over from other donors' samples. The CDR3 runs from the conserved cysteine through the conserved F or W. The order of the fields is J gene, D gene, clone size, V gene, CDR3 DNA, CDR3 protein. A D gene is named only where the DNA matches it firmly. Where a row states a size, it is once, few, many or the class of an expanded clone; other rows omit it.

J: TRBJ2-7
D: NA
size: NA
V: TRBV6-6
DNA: TGTGCCAGCAAGGCTAGAGGCTACGAGCAGTACTTC
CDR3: CASKARGYEQYF

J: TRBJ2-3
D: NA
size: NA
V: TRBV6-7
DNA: TGTGCCAGCAGTTACTCGACGGTTACCTTCCCAGATACGCAGTATTTT
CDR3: CASSYSTVTFPDTQYF

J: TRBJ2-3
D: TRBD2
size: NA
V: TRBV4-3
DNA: TGCGCCAGCAAACCGGGGGGGCGATGGGCCACAGATACGCAGTATTTT
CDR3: CASKPGGRWATDTQYF

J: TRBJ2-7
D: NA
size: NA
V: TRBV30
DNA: TGTGCCTGGAGGGGGACTGGCGTCCCCTACGAGCAGTACTTC
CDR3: CAWRGTGVPYEQYF

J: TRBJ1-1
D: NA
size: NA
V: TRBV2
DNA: TGTGCCAGCAGTCCACAGGTCACTGAAGCTTTCTTT
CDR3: CASSPQVTEAFF

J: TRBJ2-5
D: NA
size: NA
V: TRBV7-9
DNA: TGTGCCAGCAGCTCTTGGAGGACCTCCCTGGCAGAGACCCAGTACTTC
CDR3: CASSSWRTSLAETQYF

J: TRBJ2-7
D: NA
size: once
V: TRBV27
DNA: TGTGCCAGCAGCCGACAGGATTCCTACGAGCAGTACTTC
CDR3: CASSRQDSYEQYF

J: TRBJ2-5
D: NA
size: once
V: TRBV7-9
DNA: TGTGCCAGCAGCTTGAGAGAAGGGACCCAGTACTTC
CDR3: CASSLREGTQYF

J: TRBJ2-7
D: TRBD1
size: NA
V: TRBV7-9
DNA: TGTGCCAGCAGCGCGTGGGGGCAGGGGGTCGCCTACGAGCAGTACTTC
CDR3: CASSAWGQGVAYEQYF

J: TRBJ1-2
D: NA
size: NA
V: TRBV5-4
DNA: TGTGCCAGCAGCTTGGGGCAGGGAGGAAGCTATGGCTACACCTTC
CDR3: CASSLGQGGSYGYTF

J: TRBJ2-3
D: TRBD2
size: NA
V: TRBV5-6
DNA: TGTGCCAGCCTCCCGGGACTAGCGGGAGGATACACAGATACGCAGTATTTT
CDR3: CASLPGLAGGYTDTQYF

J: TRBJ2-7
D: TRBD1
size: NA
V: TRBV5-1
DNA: TGCGCCAGCAGCAGACAGGGGGCAGGGGAGCAGTACTTC
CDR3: CASSRQGAGEQYF

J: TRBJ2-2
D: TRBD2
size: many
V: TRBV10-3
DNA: TGTGCCATCAGTGATGGGCTAGCGGGAGGGCCCGGGGAGCTGTTTTTT
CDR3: CAISDGLAGGPGELFF

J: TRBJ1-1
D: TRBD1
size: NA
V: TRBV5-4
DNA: TGTGCCAGCAGCCCGCCTAACAGGGGAACTGAAGCTTTCTTT
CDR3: CASSPPNRGTEAFF

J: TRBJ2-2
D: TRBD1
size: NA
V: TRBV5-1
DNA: TGCGCCAGCAGCTTGGGGACAGGGTTTGACACCGGGGAGCTGTTTTTT
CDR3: CASSLGTGFDTGELFF

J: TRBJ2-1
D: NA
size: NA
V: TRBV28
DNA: TGTGCCAGCATGCGAGTCAATGAGCAGTTCTTC
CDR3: CASMRVNEQFF

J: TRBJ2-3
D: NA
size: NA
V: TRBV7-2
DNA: TGTGCCAGCAGCTTATACTTGGGAACAGATACGCAGTATTTT
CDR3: CASSLYLGTDTQYF

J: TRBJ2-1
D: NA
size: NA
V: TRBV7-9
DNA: TGTGCCAGCAGCTTAGGTTCCTACAATGAGCAGTTCTTC
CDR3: CASSLGSYNEQFF

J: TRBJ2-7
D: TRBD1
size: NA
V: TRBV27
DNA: TGTGCCAGCAGAGGACAGGGAAGAGGCTACGAGCAGTACTTC
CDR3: CASRGQGRGYEQYF

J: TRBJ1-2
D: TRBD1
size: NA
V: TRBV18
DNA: TGTGCCAGCTCACCGGGACAGGGGTCCAGAATAAACTATGGCTACACCTTC
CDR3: CASSPGQGSRINYGYTF

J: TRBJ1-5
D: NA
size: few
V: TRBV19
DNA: TGTGCCAGTAGCATACAGGGAGGGTATGGTAATCAGCCCCAGCATTTT
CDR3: CASSIQGGYGNQPQHF

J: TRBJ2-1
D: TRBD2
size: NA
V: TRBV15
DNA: TGTGCCACCAGAGGCCCTCAGGGCGGGAGTGGGAATGAGCAGTTCTTC
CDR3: CATRGPQGGSGNEQFF

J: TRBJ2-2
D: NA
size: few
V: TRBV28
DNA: TGTGCCAGCAGTTTGAGGTGGGAGCTGTTTTTT
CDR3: CASSLRWELFF

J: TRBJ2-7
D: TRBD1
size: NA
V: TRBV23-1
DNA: TGCGCCAGCAGTCAGGACAGGGGGCCGTACCCCTACGAGCAGTACTTC
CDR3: CASSQDRGPYPYEQYF

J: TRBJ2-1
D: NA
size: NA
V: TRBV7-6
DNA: TGTGCCAGCAGCCCCCTGGAGCTACGAAATGAGCAGTTCTTC
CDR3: CASSPLELRNEQFF

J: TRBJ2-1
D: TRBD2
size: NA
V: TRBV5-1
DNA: TGCGCCAGCAGCTTGGTAGCGGGAGATTTAAATGAGCAGTTCTTC
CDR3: CASSLVAGDLNEQFF

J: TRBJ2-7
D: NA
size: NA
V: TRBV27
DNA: TGTGCCAGCAGCCGCACCTACGAGCAGTACTTC
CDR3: CASSRTYEQYF

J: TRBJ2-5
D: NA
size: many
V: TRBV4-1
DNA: TGCGCCAGCAGCCAGGGAGAAGGAGAGACCCAGTACTTC
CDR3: CASSQGEGETQYF

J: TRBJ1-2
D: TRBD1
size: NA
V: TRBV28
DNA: TGTGCCAGCCACAGGGGCGGCTATGGCTACACCTTC
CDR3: CASHRGGYGYTF

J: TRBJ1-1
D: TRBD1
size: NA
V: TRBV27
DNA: TGTGCCAGCAGTCGCGGGGACAGTTTGGGGAACACTGAAGCTTTCTTT
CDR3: CASSRGDSLGNTEAFF

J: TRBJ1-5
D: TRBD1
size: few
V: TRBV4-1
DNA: TGCGCCAGCAGCCAAGACGGGACAGCCTATCAGCCCCAGCATTTT
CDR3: CASSQDGTAYQPQHF

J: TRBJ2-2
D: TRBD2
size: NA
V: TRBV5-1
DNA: TGCGCCAGCAGCTTGGACCCGGGAGGAACCGGGGAGCTGTTTTTT
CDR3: CASSLDPGGTGELFF